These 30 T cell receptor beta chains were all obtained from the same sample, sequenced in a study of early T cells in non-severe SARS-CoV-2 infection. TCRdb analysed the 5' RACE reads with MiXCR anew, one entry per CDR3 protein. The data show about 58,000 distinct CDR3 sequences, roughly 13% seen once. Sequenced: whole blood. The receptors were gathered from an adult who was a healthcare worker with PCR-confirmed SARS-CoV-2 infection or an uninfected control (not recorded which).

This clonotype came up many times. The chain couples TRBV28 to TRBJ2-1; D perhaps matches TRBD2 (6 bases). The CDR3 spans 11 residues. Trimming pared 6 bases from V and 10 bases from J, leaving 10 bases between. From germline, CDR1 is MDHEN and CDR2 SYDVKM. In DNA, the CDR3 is TGTGCCAGCAGCACTGGACTAGAGCAGTTCTTC. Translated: CASSTGLEQFF. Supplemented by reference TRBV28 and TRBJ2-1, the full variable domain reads DVKVTQSSRYLVKRTGEKVFLECVQDMDHENMFWYRQDPGLGLRLIYFSYDVKMKEKGDIPEGYSVSREKKERFSLILESASTNQTSMYLCASSTGLEQFFGPGTRLTVL.

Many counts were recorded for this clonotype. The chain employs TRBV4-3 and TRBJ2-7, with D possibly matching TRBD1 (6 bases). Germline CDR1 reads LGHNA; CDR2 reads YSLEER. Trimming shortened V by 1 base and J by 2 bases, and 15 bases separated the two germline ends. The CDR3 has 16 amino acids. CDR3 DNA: TGCGCCAGCAGCCAAGCCCAGGGCAGGGGAGCCTACGAGCAGTACTTC. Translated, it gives CASSQAQGRGAYEQYF.

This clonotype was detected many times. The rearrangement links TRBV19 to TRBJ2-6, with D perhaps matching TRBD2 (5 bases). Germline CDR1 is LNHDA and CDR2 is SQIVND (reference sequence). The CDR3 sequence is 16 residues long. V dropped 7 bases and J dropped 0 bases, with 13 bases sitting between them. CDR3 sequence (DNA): TGTGCCAGTACCTACAAAGGGAGCTCTGGGGCCAACGTCCTGACTTTC. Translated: CASTYKGSSGANVLTF.

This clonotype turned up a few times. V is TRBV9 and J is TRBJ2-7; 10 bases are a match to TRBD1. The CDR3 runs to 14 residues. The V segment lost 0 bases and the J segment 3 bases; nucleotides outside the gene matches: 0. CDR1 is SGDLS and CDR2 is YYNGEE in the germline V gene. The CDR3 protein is CASSVGDRGYEQYF. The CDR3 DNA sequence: TGTGCCAGCAGCGTAGGGGACAGGGGCTACGAGCAGTACTTC.

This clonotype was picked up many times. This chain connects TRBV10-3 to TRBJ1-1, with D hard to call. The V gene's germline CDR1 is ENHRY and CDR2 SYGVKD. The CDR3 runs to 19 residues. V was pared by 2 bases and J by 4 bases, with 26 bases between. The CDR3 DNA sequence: TGTGCCATCAGTGAGGCCGAGGTGGGAATCTACGGAGGAACCACTGAAGCTTTCTTT. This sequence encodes CAISEAEVGIYGGTTEAFF.

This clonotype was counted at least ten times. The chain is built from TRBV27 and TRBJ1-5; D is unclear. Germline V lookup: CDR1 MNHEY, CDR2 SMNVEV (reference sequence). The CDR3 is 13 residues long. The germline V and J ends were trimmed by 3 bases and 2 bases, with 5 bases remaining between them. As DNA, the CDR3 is TGTGCCAGCAGTTTTTCTGGCAATCAGCCCCAGCATTTT. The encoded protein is CASSFSGNQPQHF.

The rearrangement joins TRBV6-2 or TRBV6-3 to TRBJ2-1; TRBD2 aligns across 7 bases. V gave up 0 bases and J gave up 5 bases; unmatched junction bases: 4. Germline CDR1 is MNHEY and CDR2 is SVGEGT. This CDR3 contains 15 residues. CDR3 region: CASSYSGGRNNEQFF. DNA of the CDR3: TGTGCCAGCAGTTACTCGGGCGGGAGAAACAATGAGCAGTTCTTC.

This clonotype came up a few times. The CDR3 nucleotides are TGTGCCACCAGTGATTTGTATGAGCAGTTCTTC. This translates into CATSDLYEQFF. The J gene is TRBJ2-1, the V gene TRBV24-1; D not resolved. CDR1 and CDR2 from the germline V gene are KGHDR and SFDVKD. V was clipped by 0 bases and J by 8 bases, with 1 base between them. The CDR3 sequence is 11 residues long.

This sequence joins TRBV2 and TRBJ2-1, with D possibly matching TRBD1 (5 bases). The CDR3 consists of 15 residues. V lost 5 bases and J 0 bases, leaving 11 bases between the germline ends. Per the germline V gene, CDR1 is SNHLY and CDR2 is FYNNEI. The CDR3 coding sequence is TGTGCCAGCAGTACCCAGGGCATCTCCTACAATGAGCAGTTCTTC. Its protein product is CASSTQGISYNEQFF.

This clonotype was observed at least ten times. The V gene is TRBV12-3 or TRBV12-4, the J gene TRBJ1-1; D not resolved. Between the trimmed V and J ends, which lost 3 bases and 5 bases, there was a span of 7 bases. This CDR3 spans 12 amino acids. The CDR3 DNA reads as TGTGCCAGCAGTTTCCGGTGGACTGAAGCTTTCTTT. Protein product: CASSFRWTEAFF.

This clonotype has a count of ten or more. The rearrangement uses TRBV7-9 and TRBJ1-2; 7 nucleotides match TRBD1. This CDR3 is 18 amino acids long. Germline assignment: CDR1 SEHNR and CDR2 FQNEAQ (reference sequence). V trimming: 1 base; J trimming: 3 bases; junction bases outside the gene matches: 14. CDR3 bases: TGTGCCAGCAGCTTAGACCTAGGACAGGTCTACAGGGACTATGGCTACACCTTC. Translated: CASSLDLGQVYRDYGYTF.

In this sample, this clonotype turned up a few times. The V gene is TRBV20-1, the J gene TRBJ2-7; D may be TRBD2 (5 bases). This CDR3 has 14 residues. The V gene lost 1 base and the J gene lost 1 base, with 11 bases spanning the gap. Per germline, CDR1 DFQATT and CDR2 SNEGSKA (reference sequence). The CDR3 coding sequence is TGCAGTGCTAGAGTCGAGGGTGGGTCCTACGAGCAGTACTTC. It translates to CSARVEGGSYEQYF.

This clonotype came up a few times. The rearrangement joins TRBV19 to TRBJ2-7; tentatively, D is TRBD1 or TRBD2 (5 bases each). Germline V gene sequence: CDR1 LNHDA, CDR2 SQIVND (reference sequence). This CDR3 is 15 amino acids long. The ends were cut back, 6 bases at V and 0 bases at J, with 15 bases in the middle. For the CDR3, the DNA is TGTGCCAGTAGCAAGAGAGGGGCCGGCTCCTACGAGCAGTACTTC. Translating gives CASSKRGAGSYEQYF.

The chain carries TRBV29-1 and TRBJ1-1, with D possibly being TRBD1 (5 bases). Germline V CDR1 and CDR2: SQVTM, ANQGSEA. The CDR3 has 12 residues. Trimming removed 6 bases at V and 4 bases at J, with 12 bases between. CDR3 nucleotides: TGCAGCGTGCTACCAGGGTCCACTGAAGCTTTCTTT. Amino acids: CSVLPGSTEAFF.

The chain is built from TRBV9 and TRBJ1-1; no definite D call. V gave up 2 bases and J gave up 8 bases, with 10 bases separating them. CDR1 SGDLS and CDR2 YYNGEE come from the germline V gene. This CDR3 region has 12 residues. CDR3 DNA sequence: TGTGCCAGCAGCGTTTGGAAGGACGAAGCTTTCTTT. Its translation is CASSVWKDEAFF.

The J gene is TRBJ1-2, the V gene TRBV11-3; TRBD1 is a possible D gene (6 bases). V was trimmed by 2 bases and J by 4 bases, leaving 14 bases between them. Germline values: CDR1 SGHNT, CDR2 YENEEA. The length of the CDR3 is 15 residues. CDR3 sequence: CASSLRGALGYGYTF. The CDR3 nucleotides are TGTGCCAGCAGCTTACGGGGGGCGCTTGGCTATGGCTACACCTTC.

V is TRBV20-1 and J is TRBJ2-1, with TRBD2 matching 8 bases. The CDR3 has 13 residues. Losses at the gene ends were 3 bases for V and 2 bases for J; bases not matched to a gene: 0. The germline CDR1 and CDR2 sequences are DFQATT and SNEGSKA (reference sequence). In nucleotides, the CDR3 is TGCAGTGCTAGCGGGAGGGCCTACAATGAGCAGTTCTTC. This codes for CSASGRAYNEQFF.

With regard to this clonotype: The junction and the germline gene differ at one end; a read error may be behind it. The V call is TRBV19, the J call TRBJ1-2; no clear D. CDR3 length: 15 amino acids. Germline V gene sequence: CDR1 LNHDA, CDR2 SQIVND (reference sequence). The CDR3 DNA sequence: TGTGCCCGTAGTATTCAAGCGCAGGCCCACTATGGCTACACCTTC. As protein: CARSIQAQAHYGYTF.

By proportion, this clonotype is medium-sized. The CDR3 here is CASSRQDNQPQHF. The CDR3 DNA follows: TGTGCCAGCTCACGGCAGGATAATCAGCCCCAGCATTTT. The rearrangement uses TRBV18 and TRBJ1-5; D is undetermined. The CDR3 covers 13 residues. CDR1 KGHSH and CDR2 LQKENI come from the germline V gene. Trimming removed 4 bases from V and 4 bases from J, with 8 bases in between. The full variable domain, with the rest looked up from reference TRBV18 and TRBJ1-5, is NAGVMQNPRHLVRRRGQEARLRCSPMKGHSHVYWYRQLPEEGLKFMVYLQKENIIDESGMPKERFSAEFPKEGPSILRIQQVVRGDSAAYFCASSRQDNQPQHFGDGTRLSIL.

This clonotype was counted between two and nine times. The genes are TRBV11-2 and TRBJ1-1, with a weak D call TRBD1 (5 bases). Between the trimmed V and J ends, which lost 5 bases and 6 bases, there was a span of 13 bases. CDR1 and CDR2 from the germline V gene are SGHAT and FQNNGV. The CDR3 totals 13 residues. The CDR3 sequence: CASSGGDRAEAFF. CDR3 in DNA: TGTGCCAGCAGCGGAGGGGATAGGGCTGAAGCTTTCTTT.

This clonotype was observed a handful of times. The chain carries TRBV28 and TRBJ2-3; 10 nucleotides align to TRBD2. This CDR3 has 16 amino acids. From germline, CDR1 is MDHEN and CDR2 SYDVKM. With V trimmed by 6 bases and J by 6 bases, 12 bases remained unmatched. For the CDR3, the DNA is TGTGCCAGCAGATTTTTTAGCGGGGGGCTGTCCGATACGCAGTATTTT. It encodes CASRFFSGGLSDTQYF.

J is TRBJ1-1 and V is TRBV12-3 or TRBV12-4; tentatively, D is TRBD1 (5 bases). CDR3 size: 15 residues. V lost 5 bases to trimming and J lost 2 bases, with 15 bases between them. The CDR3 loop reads CASSPAGSVNTEAFF. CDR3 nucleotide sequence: TGTGCCAGCAGTCCTGCAGGGTCGGTAAACACTGAAGCTTTCTTT.

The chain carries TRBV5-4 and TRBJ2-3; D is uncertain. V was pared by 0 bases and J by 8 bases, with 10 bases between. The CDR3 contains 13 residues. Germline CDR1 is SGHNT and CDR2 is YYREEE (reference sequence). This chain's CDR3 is CASSLDAESTQYF. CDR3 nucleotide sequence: TGTGCCAGCAGCTTGGACGCCGAATCTACGCAGTATTTT.

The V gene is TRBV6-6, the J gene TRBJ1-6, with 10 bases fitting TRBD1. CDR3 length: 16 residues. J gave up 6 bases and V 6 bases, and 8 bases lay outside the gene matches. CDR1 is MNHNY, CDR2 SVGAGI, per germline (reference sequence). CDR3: CASRPPTGGPNSPLHF. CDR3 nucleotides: TGTGCCAGCAGACCTCCGACAGGGGGCCCTAATTCACCCCTCCACTTT.

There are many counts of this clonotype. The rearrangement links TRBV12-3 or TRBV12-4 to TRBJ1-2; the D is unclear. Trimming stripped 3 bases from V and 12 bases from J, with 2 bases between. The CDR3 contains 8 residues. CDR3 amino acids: CASSLNTF. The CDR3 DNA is TGTGCCAGCAGTTTGAACACCTTC.

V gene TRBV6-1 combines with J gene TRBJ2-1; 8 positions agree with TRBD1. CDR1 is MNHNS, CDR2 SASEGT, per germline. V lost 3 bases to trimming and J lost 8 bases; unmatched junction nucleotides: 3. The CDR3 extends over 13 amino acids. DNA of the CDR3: TGTGCCAGCAGTGACGGACAGGGCCATGAGCAGTTCTTC. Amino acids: CASSDGQGHEQFF.

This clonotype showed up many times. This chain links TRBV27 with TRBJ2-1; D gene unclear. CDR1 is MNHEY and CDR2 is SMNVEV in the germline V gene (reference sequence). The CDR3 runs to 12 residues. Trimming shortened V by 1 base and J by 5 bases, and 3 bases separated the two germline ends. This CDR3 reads CASSLFNNEQFF. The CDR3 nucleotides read TGTGCCAGCAGTTTATTTAACAATGAGCAGTTCTTC.

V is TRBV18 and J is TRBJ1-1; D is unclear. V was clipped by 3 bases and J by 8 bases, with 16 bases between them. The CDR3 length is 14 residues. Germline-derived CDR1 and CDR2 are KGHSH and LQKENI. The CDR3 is CASSPSAGLAEAFF. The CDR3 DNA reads TGTGCCAGCTCACCCTCCGCGGGTTTGGCAGAAGCTTTCTTT.

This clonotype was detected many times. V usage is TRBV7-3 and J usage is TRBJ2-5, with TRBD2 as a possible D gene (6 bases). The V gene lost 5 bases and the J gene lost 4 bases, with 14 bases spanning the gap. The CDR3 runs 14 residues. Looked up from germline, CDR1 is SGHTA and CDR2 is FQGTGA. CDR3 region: CASSLSGQGETQYF. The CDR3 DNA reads TGTGCCAGCAGCCTTAGCGGCCAGGGAGAGACCCAGTACTTC. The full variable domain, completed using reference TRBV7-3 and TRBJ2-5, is GAGVSQTPSNKVTEKGKYVELRCDPISGHTALYWYRQSLGQGPEFLIYFQGTGAADDSGLPNDRFFAVRPEGSVSTLKIQRTERGDSAVYLCASSLSGQGETQYFGPGTRLLVL.

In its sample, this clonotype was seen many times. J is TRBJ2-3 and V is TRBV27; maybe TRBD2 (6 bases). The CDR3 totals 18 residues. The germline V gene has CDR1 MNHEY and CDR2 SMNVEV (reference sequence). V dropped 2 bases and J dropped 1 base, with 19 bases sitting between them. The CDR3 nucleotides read TGTGCCAGCAGTTTAAGAGTCGGAGGGACCCGAGGCACAGATACGCAGTATTTT. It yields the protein CASSLRVGGTRGTDTQYF.